The rows below give T cell receptor beta chains drawn from one sample of a study of spatial heterogeneity in lung cancer. TCRdb re-derived calls from the 5' RACE reads in MiXCR, one entry per CDR3 protein. The repertoire holds about 50,000 distinct CDR3 sequences, about 7.6% seen once, with about 13% in the top ten. The sequencing used PBMCs, collected at surgery. The receptors stem from a female donor with early-stage non-small cell lung cancer. The CDR3 runs from the conserved cysteine through the conserved F or W. A D gene is named only where the DNA matches it firmly. Not all rows give a size; the values are once, few, many and, for expanded clones, a class.

many TRBD2 TRBJ2-7 TRBV3-1 17 TGTGCCAGCAGCCAAGATCTAGCGGGGGGAAACCCAGGCGAGCAGTACTTC CASSQDLAGGNPGEQYF
- - TRBJ2-1 TRBV2 16 TGTGCCAGCAGTGAATGGGTGGGGGGGCTATACAATGAGCAGTTCTTC CASSEWVGGLYNEQFF
few - TRBJ1-5 TRBV3-1 13 TGTGCCAGCAGTCGAGGGGAAAATCAGCCCCAGCATTTT CASSRGENQPQHF
few TRBD1 TRBJ2-7 TRBV7-8 14 TGTGCCAGCAGCTACCGACAGGGATCGTCCGAGCAGTACTTC CASSYRQGSSEQYF
few TRBD2 TRBJ2-1 TRBV6-6 16 TGTGCCAGCAGTCCCCGGGGGGGGGGCTATTGGGATGAGCAGTTCTTC CASSPRGGGYWDEQFF
few TRBD1 TRBJ1-5 TRBV18 16 TGTGCCAGCTCACCAGGACAGGGCAATAGCAATCAGCCCCAGCATTTT CASSPGQGNSNQPQHF
- - TRBJ1-1 TRBV6-1 13 TGTGCCAGCACGGGACTGCGGAACACTGAAGCTTTCTTT CASTGLRNTEAFF
many TRBD1 TRBJ2-4 TRBV6-2/TRBV6-3 13 TGTGCCACCTGGACAGGAGCCAAAAACATTCAGTACTTC CATWTGAKNIQYF
many - TRBJ2-1 TRBV5-1 14 TGCGCCAGCAGCTGGGGCGGGGGCGTCAATGAGCAGTTCTTC CASSWGGGVNEQFF
many TRBD1 TRBJ2-5 TRBV29-1 15 TGCAGCGCGACTGCGGGACAGGGGTACTCAGAGACCCAGTACTTC CSATAGQGYSETQYF
few TRBD1 TRBJ1-1 TRBV10-3 16 TGTGCCATCAGTGAGTCCACCGGGACAGGGGACACTGAAGCTTTCTTT CAISESTGTGDTEAFF
- - TRBJ2-2 TRBV7-2 15 TGTGCCAGCAGCCGCGACAGCCGTAACACCGGGGAGCTGTTTTTT CASSRDSRNTGELFF
few - TRBJ2-3 TRBV15 15 TGTGCCACCAGCAGAGGTGCGGGGAGCACAGATACGCAGTATTTT CATSRGAGSTDTQYF
few - TRBJ2-5 TRBV7-9 16 TGTGCCAGCAGCCACATCGTGGGGATAGGTCAAGAGACCCAGTACTTC CASSHIVGIGQETQYF
few - TRBJ1-5 TRBV5-5 16 TGTGCCAGCAGCTGGACCGTAGGCGGGGTCAATCAGCCCCAGCATTTT CASSWTVGGVNQPQHF
few TRBD2 TRBJ2-2 TRBV27 17 TGTGCCAGCAGTCCCAGCCGCGGGGGGGGTTTATCCGGGGAGCTGTTTTTT CASSPSRGGGLSGELFF
large - TRBJ2-3 TRBV18 15 TGTGCCAGCTCCCCCCGGGGGCAGAACGCAGATACGCAGTATTTT CASSPRGQNADTQYF
- TRBD1 TRBJ1-2 TRBV30 14 TGTGCCTGGAGACCGACAGGGACTAACTATGGCTACACCTTC CAWRPTGTNYGYTF
many TRBD2 TRBJ2-4 TRBV4-3 13 TGCGCCAGCAGCCAGACCCCTACTAGCGACACGTACTTC CASSQTPTSDTYF
- TRBD2 TRBJ2-3 TRBV6-2/TRBV6-3 14 TGTGCCAGCAGCCCTAGCGGTACCACAGATACGCAGTATTTT CASSPSGTTDTQYF